This T cell receptor (beta chain) was sequenced for a study of early T cells in non-severe SARS-CoV-2 infection. Study observations and caveats: VDJdb matching favored anti-spike CD8 responses, missing private and CD4 specificities.

The CDR3 sequence is 12 residues long. V lost 1 base, J lost 10 bases, and 8 bases lay in between. Germline CDR1 and CDR2: GTSNPN and SVGIG (reference sequence). TCRdb reprocessed the 5' RACE reads via MiXCR and lists one record per CDR3 protein. This repertoire shows more than 85,000 distinct CDR3 sequences, 15% to 20% found once; its top ten account for just over 5%. This clonotype was seen a few times. Antigen unknown. The origin of this receptor is an adult who was a healthcare worker with PCR-confirmed SARS-CoV-2 infection or an uninfected control (not recorded which). The sequencing here drew on whole blood, taken at baseline. The genes are TRBV30 and TRBJ1-6; D unclear. The CDR3 nucleotides are TGTGCCTGGAGTGCTGACCCATCACCCCTCCACTTT. Translated: CAWSADPSPLHF.